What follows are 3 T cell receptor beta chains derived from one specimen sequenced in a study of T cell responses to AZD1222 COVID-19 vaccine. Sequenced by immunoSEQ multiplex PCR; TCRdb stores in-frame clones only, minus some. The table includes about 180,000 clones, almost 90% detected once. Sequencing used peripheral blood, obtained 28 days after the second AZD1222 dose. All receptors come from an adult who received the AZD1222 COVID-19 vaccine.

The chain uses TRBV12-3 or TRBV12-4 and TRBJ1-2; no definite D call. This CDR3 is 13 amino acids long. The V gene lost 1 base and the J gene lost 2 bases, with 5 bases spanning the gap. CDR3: CASSLGGNYGYTF. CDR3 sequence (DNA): TGTGCCAGCAGTTTAGGGGGAAACTATGGCTACACCTTC.

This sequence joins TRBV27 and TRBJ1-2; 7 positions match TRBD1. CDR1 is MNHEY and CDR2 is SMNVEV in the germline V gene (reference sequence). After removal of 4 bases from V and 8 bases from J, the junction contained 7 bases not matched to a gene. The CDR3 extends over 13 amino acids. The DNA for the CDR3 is TGTGCCAGCAGTTCGACAGGGCTTGGGGGCTACACCTTC. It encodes CASSSTGLGGYTF.

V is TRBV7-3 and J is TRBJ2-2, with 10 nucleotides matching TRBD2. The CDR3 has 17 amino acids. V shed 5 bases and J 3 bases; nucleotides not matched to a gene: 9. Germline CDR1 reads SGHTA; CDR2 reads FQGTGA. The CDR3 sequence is CASSLELAGSYTGELFF. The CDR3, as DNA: TGTGCCAGCAGCCTCGAACTAGCGGGGTCGTACACCGGGGAGCTGTTTTTT. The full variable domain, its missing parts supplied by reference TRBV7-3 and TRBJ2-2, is GAGVSQTPSNKVTEKGKYVELRCDPISGHTALYWYRQSLGQGPEFLIYFQGTGAADDSGLPNDRFFAVRPEGSVSTLKIQRTERGDSAVYLCASSLELAGSYTGELFFGEGSRLTVL.